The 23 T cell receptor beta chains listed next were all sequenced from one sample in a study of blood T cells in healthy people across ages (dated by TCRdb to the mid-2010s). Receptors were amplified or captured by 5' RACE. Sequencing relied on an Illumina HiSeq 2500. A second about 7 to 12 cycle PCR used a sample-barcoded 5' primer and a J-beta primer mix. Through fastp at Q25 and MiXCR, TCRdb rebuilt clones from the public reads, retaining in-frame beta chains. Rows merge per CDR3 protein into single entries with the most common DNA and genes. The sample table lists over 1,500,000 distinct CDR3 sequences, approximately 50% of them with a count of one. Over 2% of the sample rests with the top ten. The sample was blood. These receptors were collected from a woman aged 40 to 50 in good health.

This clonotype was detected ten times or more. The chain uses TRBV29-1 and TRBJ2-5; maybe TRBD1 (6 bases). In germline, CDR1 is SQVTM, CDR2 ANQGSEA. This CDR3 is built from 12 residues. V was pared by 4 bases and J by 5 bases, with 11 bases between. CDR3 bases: TGCAGCGTTGCCCTCCAGGGGGAGACCCAGTACTTC. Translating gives CSVALQGETQYF.

CDR3 coding DNA: TGCGCCAGCAGCCAGGAGCAGACTTCACAAGAGACCCAGTACTTC. Translating gives CASSQEQTSQETQYF. The chain recombines TRBV4-1 with TRBJ2-5, with D uncertain. Deletions cut 3 bases from V and 2 bases from J, with 13 bases between. Germline CDR1 MGHRA, CDR2 YSYEKL. The CDR3 is 15 amino acids.

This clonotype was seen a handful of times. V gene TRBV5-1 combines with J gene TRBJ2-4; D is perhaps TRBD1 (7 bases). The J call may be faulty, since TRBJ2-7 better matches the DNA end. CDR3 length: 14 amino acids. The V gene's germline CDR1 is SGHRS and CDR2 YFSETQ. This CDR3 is CASSTAGQTYEQYF. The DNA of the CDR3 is TGCGCCAGCAGCACGGCGGGACAGACCTACGAGCAGTACTTC.

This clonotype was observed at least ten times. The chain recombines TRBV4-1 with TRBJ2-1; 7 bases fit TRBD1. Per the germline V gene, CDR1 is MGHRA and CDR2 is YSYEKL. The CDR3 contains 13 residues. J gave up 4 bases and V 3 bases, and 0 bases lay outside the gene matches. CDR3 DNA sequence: TGCGCCAGCAGCCAGACAGGGTACAATGAGCAGTTCTTC. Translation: CASSQTGYNEQFF.

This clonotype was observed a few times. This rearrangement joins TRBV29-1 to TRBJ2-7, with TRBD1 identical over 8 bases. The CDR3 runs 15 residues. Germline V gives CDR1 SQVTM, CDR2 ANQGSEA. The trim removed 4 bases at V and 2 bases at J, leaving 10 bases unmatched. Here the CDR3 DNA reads TGCAGCGTTGGTATGGCAGGGACAGGACCCTACGAGCAGTACTTC. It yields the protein CSVGMAGTGPYEQYF.

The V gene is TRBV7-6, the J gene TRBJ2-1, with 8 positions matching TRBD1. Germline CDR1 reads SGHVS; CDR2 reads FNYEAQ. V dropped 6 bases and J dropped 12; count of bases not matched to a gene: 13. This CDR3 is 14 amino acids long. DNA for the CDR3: TGTGCCAGCAGTCCGCAGGGGGCTTACGGTGGGCAGTTCTTC. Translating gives CASSPQGAYGGQFF.

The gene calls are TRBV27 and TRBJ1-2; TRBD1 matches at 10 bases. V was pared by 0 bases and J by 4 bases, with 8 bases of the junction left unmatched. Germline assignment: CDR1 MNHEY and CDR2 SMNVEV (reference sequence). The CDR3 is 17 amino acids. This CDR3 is CASSLSLGTGELYGYTF. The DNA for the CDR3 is TGTGCCAGCAGTTTATCTTTGGGGACAGGGGAACTCTATGGCTACACCTTC.

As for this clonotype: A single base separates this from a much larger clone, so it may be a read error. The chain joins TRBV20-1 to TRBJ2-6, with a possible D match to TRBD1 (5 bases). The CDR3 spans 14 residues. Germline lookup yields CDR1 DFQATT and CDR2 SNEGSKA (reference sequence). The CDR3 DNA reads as TGCAGTGCTAGAGCGGGCTCTGGGGCCAACGCCCTGACTTTC. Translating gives CSARAGSGANALTF.

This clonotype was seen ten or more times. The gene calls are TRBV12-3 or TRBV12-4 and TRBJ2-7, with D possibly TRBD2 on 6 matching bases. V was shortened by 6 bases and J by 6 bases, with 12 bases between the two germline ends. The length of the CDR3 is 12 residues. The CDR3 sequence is CASSFGGGEQYF. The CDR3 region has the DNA TGTGCCAGCAGCTTTGGGGGAGGCGAGCAGTACTTC.

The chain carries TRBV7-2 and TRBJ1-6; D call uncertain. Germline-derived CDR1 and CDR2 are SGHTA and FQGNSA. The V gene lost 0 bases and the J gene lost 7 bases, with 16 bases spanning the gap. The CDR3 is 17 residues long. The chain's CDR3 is CASSLALRQVGNSPLHF. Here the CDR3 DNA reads TGTGCCAGCAGCTTAGCGCTTCGGCAGGTGGGGAATTCACCCCTCCACTTT. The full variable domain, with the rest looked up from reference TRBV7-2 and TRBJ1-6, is GAGVSQSPSNKVTEKGKDVELRCDPISGHTALYWYRQSLGQGLEFLIYFQGNSAPDKSGLPSDRFSAERTGGSVSTLTIQRTQQEDSAVYLCASSLALRQVGNSPLHFGNGTRLTVT.

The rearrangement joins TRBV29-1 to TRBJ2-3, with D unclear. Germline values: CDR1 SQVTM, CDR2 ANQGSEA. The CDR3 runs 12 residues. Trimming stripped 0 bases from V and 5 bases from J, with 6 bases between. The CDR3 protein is CSVEELGDTQYF. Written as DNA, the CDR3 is TGCAGCGTTGAAGAGCTAGGAGATACGCAGTATTTT.

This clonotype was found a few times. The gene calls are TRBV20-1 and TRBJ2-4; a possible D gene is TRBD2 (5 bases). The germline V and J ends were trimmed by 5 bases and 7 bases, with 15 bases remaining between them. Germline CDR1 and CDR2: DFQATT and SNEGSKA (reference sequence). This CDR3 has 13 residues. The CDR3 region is CSAGRGVANIQYF. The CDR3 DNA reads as TGCAGTGCTGGGAGAGGCGTCGCGAACATTCAGTACTTC.

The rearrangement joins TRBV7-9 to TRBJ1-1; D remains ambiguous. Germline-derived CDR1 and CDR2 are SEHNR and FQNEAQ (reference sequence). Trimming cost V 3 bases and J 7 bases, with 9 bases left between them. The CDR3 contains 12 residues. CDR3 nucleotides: TGTGCCAGCAGCTTCCCTTACAGTGAAGCTTTCTTT. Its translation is CASSFPYSEAFF. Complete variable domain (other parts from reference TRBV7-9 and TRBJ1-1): DTGVSQNPRHKITKRGQNVTFRCDPISEHNRLYWYRQTLGQGPEFLTYFQNEAQLEKSRLLSDRFSAERPKGSFSTLEIQRTEQGDSAMYLCASSFPYSEAFFGQGTRLTVV.

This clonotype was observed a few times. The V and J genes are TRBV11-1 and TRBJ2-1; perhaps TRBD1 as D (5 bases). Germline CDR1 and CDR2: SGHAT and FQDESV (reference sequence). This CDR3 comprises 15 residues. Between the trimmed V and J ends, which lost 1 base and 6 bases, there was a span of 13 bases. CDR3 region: CASSLGTHDLNEQFF. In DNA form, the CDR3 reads TGTGCCAGCAGCTTAGGGACACATGACCTCAATGAGCAGTTCTTC.

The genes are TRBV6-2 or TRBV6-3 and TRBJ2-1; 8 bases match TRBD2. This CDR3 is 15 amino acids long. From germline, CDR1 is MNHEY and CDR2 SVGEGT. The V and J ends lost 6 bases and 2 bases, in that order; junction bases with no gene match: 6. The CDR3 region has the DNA TGTGCCAGCAGAGGGGGGCGGGGGGCCTACAATGAGCAGTTCTTC. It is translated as CASRGGRGAYNEQFF.

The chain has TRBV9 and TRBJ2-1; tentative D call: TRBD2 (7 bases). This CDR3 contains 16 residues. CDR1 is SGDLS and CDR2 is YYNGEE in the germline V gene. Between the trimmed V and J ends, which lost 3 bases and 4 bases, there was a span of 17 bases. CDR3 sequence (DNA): TGTGCCAGCAGCGGAAGAGGGGGGGCCAGTTACAATGAGCAGTTCTTC. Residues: CASSGRGGASYNEQFF. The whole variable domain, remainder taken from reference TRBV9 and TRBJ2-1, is DSGVTQTPKHLITATGQRVTLRCSPRSGDLSVYWYQQSLDQGLQFLIQYYNGEERAKGNILERFSAQQFPDLHSELNLSSLELGDSALYFCASSGRGGASYNEQFFGPGTRLTVL.

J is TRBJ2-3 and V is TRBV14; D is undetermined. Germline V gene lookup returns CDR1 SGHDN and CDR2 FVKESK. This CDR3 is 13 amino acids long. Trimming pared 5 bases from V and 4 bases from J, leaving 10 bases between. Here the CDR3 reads CASSFPQADTQYF. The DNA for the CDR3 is TGTGCCAGCAGCTTCCCCCAGGCAGATACGCAGTATTTT.

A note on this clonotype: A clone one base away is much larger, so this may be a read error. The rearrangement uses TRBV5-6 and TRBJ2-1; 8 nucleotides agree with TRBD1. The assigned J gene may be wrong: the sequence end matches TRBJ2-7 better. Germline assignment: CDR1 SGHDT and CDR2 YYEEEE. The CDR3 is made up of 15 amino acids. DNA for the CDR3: TGTGCCAGCAGCTTACAGACAGGGGCCATCAATGAGCAGTACTTC. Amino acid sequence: CASSLQTGAINEQYF.

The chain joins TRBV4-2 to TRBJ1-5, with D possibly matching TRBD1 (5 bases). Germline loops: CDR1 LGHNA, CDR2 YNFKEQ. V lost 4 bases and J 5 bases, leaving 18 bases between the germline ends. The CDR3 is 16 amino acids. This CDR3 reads CASSLGDATQDQPQHF. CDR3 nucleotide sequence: TGTGCCAGCAGCCTAGGGGACGCGACACAGGATCAGCCCCAGCATTTT.

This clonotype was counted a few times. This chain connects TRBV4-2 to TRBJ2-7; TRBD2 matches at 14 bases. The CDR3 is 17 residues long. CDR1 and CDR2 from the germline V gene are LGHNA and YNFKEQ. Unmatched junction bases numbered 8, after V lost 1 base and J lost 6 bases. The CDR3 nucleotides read TGTGCCAGCAGCCAAGTAGGACTAGCGGGGGGTCCTGGCGAGCAGTACTTC. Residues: CASSQVGLAGGPGEQYF.

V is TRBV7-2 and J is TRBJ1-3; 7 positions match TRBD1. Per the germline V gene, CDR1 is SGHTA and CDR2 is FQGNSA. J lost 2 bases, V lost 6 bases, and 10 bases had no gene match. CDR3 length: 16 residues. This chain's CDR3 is CASSRRQGWAGNTIYF. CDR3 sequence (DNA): TGTGCCAGCAGTCGAAGACAGGGTTGGGCTGGAAACACCATATATTTT.

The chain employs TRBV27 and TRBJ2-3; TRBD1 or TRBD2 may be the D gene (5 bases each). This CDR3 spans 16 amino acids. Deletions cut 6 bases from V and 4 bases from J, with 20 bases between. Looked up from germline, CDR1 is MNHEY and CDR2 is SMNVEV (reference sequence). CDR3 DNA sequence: TGTGCCAGCAGCGAATATTCGGGGAAGGGGCCAGATACGCAGTATTTT. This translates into CASSEYSGKGPDTQYF.

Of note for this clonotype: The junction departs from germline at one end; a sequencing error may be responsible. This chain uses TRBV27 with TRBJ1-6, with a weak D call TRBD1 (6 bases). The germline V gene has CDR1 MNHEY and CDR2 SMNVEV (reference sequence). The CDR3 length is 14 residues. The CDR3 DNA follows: TGTGCCAGCACCGAACAGGGTCTTGGTTCACCCCCCCACTTT. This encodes CASTEQGLGSPPHF.